Each of the 18 T cell receptor beta chains below was sequenced from the same sample in a study of siplizumab effects on memory and regulatory T cells. The protocol was immunoSEQ multiplex PCR, while the TCRdb copy is restricted to in-frame clones and leaves out a portion. The table shows 5,500 to 7,500 clones, with about 61% occurring only once. The sample taken for sequencing was effector memory CD8+ T cells sorted from blood. Specified subset: unstimulated CD8+ effector memory T cells. The source is a human donor in good health.

The chain combines TRBV4-1 with TRBJ1-4, with TRBD1 as a possible D gene (5 bases). V lost 3 bases and J 8 bases, leaving 13 bases between the germline ends. In germline, CDR1 is MGHRA, CDR2 YSYEKL. The CDR3 totals 14 residues. The CDR3 spells CASSQGFGDEKLFF. CDR3 nucleotides: TGCGCCAGCAGCCAGGGTTTTGGGGACGAAAAACTGTTTTTT.

This clone was seen a handful of times. The chain combines TRBV6-5 with TRBJ2-7, with D possibly called TRBD1 or TRBD2 (5 bases each). Trimming stripped 5 bases from V and 3 bases from J, with 14 bases between. Germline V gene sequence: CDR1 MNHEY, CDR2 SVGAGI. The CDR3 runs 14 residues. CDR3 DNA sequence: TGTGCCAGCAGTCCTAGGGACGGACTCTACGAGCAGTACTTC. This translates into CASSPRDGLYEQYF.

This clone qualifies as medium-sized. The chain couples TRBV18 to TRBJ2-3; 12 bases line up with TRBD2. The germline CDR1 and CDR2 sequences are KGHSH and LQKENI. CDR3 length equals 16 residues. Unmatched junction bases numbered 3, after V lost 1 base and J lost 4 bases. The CDR3, as DNA: TGTGCCAGCTCACCACGACCTAGCGGGGGGGCAGATACGCAGTATTTT. Its protein product is CASSPRPSGGADTQYF.

The CDR3 is CASSAPPVNTEAFF. The DNA for the CDR3 is TGTGCCAGTAGTGCCCCCCCCGTTAACACTGAAGCTTTCTTT. This chain joins TRBV19 and TRBJ1-1; D is uncertain. The CDR3 covers 14 residues. CDR1 and CDR2 from the germline V gene are LNHDA and SQIVND (reference sequence). V was trimmed by 5 bases and J by 2 bases, leaving 12 bases between them.

This clone was counted a few times. The chain carries TRBV7-9 and TRBJ2-7; 7 positions agree with TRBD1. V shed 5 bases, J shed 3 bases, and the junction held 7 bases outside the gene matches. Germline V lookup: CDR1 SEHNR, CDR2 FQNEAQ (reference sequence). There are 14 residues in the CDR3. The chain's CDR3 is CASSPSTGIYEQYF. The CDR3, as DNA: TGTGCCAGCAGCCCTTCGACAGGGATCTACGAGCAGTACTTC.

The gene calls are TRBV9 and TRBJ2-7; D gene uncertain. V gave up 3 bases and J gave up 0 bases, with 7 bases separating them. Germline CDR1 SGDLS, CDR2 YYNGEE. This CDR3 region has 13 residues. DNA of the CDR3: TGTGCCAGCAGCGGGGGAAGCTCCTACGAGCAGTACTTC. Its translation: CASSGGSSYEQYF.

V usage is TRBV11-2 and J usage is TRBJ2-7; D unresolved. V lost 3 bases to trimming and J lost 2 bases, with 11 bases between them. Germline V gene sequence: CDR1 SGHAT, CDR2 FQNNGV. This CDR3 is 14 amino acids long. The CDR3 DNA reads as TGTGCCAGCAGCTTCTACACTGGACCCTACGAGCAGTACTTC. It codes for CASSFYTGPYEQYF.

V gene TRBV13 combines with J gene TRBJ2-5; D is uncertain. Trimming shortened V by 5 bases and J by 6 bases, and 19 bases separated the two germline ends. Germline loops: CDR1 PRHDT, CDR2 FYEKMQ (reference sequence). This CDR3 spans 15 amino acids. The chain's CDR3 is CASSRRTDRDQTQYF. CDR3 nucleotide sequence: TGTGCCAGCAGCCGCAGGACCGATCGAGACCAGACCCAGTACTTC. The whole variable domain, filled in from reference TRBV13 and TRBJ2-5, reads AAGVIQSPRHLIKEKRETATLKCYPIPRHDTVYWYQQGPGQDPQFLISFYEKMQSDKGSIPDRFSAQQFSDYHSELNMSSLELGDSALYFCASSRRTDRDQTQYFGPGTRLLVL.

The chain couples TRBV5-4 to TRBJ2-7; 10 nucleotides match TRBD2. The CDR3 has 15 amino acids. Germline V gene data show CDR1 as SGHNT and CDR2 as YYREEE (reference sequence). V shed 4 bases and J 4 bases; nucleotides not matched to a gene: 8. CDR3 amino acids: CASSQGVAGGYEQYF. The CDR3 nucleotides read TGTGCCAGCAGCCAAGGGGTAGCGGGGGGTTACGAGCAGTACTTC. The full variable domain, with the rest looked up from reference TRBV5-4 and TRBJ2-7, is ETGVTQSPTHLIKTRGQQVTLRCSSQSGHNTVSWYQQALGQGPQFIFQYYREEENGRGNFPPRFSGLQFPNYSSELNVNALELDDSALYLCASSQGVAGGYEQYFGPGTRLTVT.

The V gene is TRBV9, the J gene TRBJ2-1; D is possibly TRBD1 or TRBD2 (5 bases each). The CDR3 has 15 amino acids. Germline assignment: CDR1 SGDLS and CDR2 YYNGEE. V lost 3 bases to trimming and J lost 5 bases, with 15 bases between them. The CDR3 spells CASSASGRHDNEQFF. The CDR3 nucleotides are TGTGCCAGCAGCGCATCAGGGAGACACGACAATGAGCAGTTCTTC.

This clone appeared a few times. The rearrangement joins TRBV6-4 to TRBJ1-5; D not certain. CDR1 is MRHNA and CDR2 is SNTAGT in the germline V gene. This CDR3 spans 13 amino acids. Between the trimmed V and J ends, which lost 5 bases and 0 bases, there was a span of 5 bases. The CDR3 spells CASSPSSNQPQHF. The CDR3 coding sequence is TGTGCCAGCAGTCCTAGTAGCAATCAGCCCCAGCATTTT.

This rearrangement joins TRBV6-4 to TRBJ2-3; 12 bases match TRBD2. Germline CDR1 is MRHNA and CDR2 is SNTAGT. V was clipped by 4 bases and J by 6 bases; unmatched bases: 8. The CDR3 loop spans 16 amino acids. This CDR3 reads CASSGSASGGVDTQYF. The CDR3 nucleotides are TGTGCCAGCAGTGGATCGGCTAGCGGGGGGGTTGATACGCAGTATTTT.

This rearrangement joins TRBV5-1 to TRBJ1-2, with 9 bases fitting TRBD1. Germline V CDR1 and CDR2: SGHRS, YFSETQ. The CDR3 has 14 residues. The ends lost 4 bases at V and 8 bases at J; junction bases unmatched: 9. In DNA form, the CDR3 reads TGCGCCAGCAGCGCCGGACAGGGGCGCGGAGGCTACACCTTC. Its translation is CASSAGQGRGGYTF.

With regard to this clone: A junction boundary mismatches the germline segment, possibly from a read error. V usage is TRBV6-4 and J usage is TRBJ2-3; D gene uncertain. The germline V gene has CDR1 MRHNA and CDR2 SNTAGT. The CDR3 is 14 amino acids. CDR3 amino acids: CASSYSGVTDTQYF. CDR3 in DNA: TGTGCCAGCAGTTACTCCGGTGTTACAGATACGCAGTATTTT.

This clone was found once. CDR3 nucleotides: TGTGCCAGCAGCATAGGACAGGGCGGCACCGGGGAGCTGTTTTTT. This codes for CASSIGQGGTGELFF. The chain is built from TRBV7-6 and TRBJ2-2; TRBD1 aligns across 8 bases. Germline assignment: CDR1 SGHVS and CDR2 FNYEAQ. The CDR3 consists of 15 residues. Trimming removed 5 bases from V and 4 bases from J; junction bases left unmatched: 6.

The J gene is TRBJ2-1, the V gene TRBV4-3; 9 nucleotides match TRBD2. Germline V gene sequence: CDR1 LGHNA, CDR2 YSLEER. V shed 0 bases, J shed 0 bases, and the junction held 0 bases outside the gene matches. The CDR3 extends over 16 amino acids. The CDR3 coding sequence is TGCGCCAGCAGCCAAGAGACTAGCGGCTCCTACAATGAGCAGTTCTTC. The encoded protein is CASSQETSGSYNEQFF.

This clone has a single count. The V and J genes are TRBV28 and TRBJ1-4; D is uncertain. CDR3 length equals 13 residues. Deletions cut 3 bases from V and 0 bases from J, with 2 bases between. CDR1 MDHEN and CDR2 SYDVKM come from the germline V gene. The DNA for the CDR3 is TGTGCCAGCAGTTTCTCAACTAATGAAAAACTGTTTTTT. It codes for CASSFSTNEKLFF.

V gene TRBV5-6 combines with J gene TRBJ1-5; the D is unclear. Trimming took off 0 bases at V and 1 base at J, with 8 bases between the two ends. Germline CDR1 is SGHDT and CDR2 is YYEEEE. The length of the CDR3 is 15 residues. CDR3 sequence reads: CASSLGTASNQPQHF. In DNA form, the CDR3 reads TGTGCCAGCAGCTTGGGGACGGCAAGCAATCAGCCCCAGCATTTT.